The TCR beta chain described here comes from a study of shared clonotypes between healthy human individuals. Cells designated naive CD8 were CD45RO-negative and were positively selected for CCR7, with terminally differentiated effector memory CD45RA+ cells excluded. The V gene lost 3 bases and the J gene lost 5 bases, with 11 bases spanning the gap. Germline lookup yields CDR1 SGHTA and CDR2 FQGTGA. CDR3 length equals 14 residues. Sequencing used immunoSEQ multiplex PCR; TCRdb keeps in-frame clones, though not all of them. The sample gives approximately 2,200,000 clones, about 92% of which show up once; around 1.7% is in the top ten.

The TCR was taken from a man younger than 30 in good health. Some clones in this sample may be carry-over from other donors' samples. The sample comprised naive CD8+ T cells from PBMCs. The chain carries TRBV7-3 and TRBJ2-1, with TRBD2 as a possible D gene (6 bases). The CDR3 DNA sequence: TGTGCCAGCAGCTTTGGAGGGCAGAACAATGAGCAGTTCTTC. Amino acids: CASSFGGQNNEQFF.